Here is one TCR beta chain with its context. Germline CDR1 SGHVS, CDR2 FQNEAQ. With V trimmed by 1 base and J by 2 bases, 9 bases remained unmatched. The CDR3 covers 19 residues. Assay used: immunoSEQ multiplex PCR; TCRdb lists only in-frame clones, some missing. The sample has tens of thousands of clones; 89% are singletons. The sample belongs to a study of T cell responses to AZD1222 COVID-19 vaccine. The receptor comes from an adult who received the AZD1222 COVID-19 vaccine. The material sequenced was peripheral blood, taken 28 days after the second AZD1222 dose. This sequence joins TRBV7-8 and TRBJ2-3; 13 bases map to TRBD2. In DNA, the CDR3 is TGTGCCAGCAGCTTAGATATCGGACTAGCGGGGGCTACCACAGATACGCAGTATTTT. Translating it yields CASSLDIGLAGATTDTQYF.